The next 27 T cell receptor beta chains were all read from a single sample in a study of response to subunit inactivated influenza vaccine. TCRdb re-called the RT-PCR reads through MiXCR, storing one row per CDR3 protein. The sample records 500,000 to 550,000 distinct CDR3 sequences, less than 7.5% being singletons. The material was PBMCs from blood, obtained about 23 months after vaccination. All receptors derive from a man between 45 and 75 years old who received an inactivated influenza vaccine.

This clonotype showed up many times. The DNA for the CDR3 is TGTGCCATCCAGGTTAGCTCTGGGGCCAACGTCCTGACTTTC. Translating it yields CAIQVSSGANVLTF. This chain joins TRBV10-3 and TRBJ2-6; D not resolved. CDR1 ENHRY and CDR2 SYGVKD come from the germline V gene. The CDR3 loop spans 14 amino acids. V shed 8 bases and J shed 0 bases, with 8 bases lying between them.

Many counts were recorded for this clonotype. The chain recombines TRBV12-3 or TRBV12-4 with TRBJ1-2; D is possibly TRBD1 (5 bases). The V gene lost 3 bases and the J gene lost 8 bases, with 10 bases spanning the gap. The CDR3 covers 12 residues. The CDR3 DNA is TGTGCCAGCAGTTTGGGCCAGGGAGGCTACACCTTC. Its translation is CASSLGQGGYTF.

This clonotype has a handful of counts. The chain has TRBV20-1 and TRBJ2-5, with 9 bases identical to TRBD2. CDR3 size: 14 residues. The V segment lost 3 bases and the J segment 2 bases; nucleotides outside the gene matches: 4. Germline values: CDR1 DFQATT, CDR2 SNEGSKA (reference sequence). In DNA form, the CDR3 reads TGCAGTGCTAGTTCGAGCGGGGGGCAAGAGACCCAGTACTTC. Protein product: CSASSSGGQETQYF.

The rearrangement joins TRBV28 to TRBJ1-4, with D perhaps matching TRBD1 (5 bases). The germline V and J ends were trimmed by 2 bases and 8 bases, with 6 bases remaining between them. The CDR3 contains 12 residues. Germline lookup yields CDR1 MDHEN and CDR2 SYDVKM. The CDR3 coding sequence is TGTGCCAGCAGTTTACGGGACGAAAAACTGTTTTTT. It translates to CASSLRDEKLFF.

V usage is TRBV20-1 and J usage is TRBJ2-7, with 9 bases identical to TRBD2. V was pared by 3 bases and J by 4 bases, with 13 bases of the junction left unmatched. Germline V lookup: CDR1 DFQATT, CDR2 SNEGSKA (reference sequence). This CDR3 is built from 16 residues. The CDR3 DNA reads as TGCAGTGCTAGTTCAGCGGGGGGACGTGTCGGGTACGAGCAGTACTTC. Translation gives CSASSAGGRVGYEQYF.

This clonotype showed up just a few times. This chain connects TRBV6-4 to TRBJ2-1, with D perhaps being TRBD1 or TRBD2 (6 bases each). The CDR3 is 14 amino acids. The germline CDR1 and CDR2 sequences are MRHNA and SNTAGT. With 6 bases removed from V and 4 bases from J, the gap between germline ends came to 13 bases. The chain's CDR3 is CASRRDNSYNEQFF. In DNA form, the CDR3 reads TGTGCCAGCAGGCGGGACAACTCATACAATGAGCAGTTCTTC.

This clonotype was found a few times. In DNA, the CDR3 is TGTGCCAGCAGCATGGGACAGGGCCATGGCTACACCTTC. Translating it yields CASSMGQGHGYTF. V is TRBV3-1 and J is TRBJ1-2, with 9 bases lining up with TRBD1. The CDR3 totals 13 residues. CDR1 and CDR2 (germline): LGHDT, YNNKEL (reference sequence). The J segment lost 6 bases and the V segment lost 5 bases, leaving 4 bases of the junction unmatched.

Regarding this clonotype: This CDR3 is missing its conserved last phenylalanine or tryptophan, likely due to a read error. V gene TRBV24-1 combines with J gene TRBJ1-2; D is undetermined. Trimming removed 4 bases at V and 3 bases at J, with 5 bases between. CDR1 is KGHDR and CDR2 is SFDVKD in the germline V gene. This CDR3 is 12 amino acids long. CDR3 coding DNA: TGTGCCACCAGTGACAGATACTATGGCTACACCTAC. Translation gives CATSDRYYGYTY.

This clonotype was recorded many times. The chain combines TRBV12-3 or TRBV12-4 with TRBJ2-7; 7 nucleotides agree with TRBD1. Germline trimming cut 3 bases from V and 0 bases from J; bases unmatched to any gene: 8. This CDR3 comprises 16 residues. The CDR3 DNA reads TGTGCCAGCAGTTTGTCCCAGGGGGTCAGCTCCTACGAGCAGTACTTC. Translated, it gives CASSLSQGVSSYEQYF.

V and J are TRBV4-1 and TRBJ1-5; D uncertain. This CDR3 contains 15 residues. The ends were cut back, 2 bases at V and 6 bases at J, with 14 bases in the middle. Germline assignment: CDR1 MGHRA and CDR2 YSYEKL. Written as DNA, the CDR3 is TGCGCCAGCAGCCAACAGGCTCTCCCGGGTCAGCCCCAGCATTTT. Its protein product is CASSQQALPGQPQHF.

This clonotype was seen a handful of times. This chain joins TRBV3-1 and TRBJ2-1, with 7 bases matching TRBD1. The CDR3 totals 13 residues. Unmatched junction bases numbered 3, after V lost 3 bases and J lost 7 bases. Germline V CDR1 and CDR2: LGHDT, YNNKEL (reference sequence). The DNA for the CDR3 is TGTGCCAGCAGCCACGGGACAGTAAATGAGCAGTTCTTC. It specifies CASSHGTVNEQFF.

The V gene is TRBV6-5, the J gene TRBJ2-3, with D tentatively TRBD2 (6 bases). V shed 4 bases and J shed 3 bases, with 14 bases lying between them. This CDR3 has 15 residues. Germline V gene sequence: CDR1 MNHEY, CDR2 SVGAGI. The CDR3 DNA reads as TGTGCCAGCAGTTCTTACGGGGGAAGGACAGATACGCAGTATTTT. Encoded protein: CASSSYGGRTDTQYF.

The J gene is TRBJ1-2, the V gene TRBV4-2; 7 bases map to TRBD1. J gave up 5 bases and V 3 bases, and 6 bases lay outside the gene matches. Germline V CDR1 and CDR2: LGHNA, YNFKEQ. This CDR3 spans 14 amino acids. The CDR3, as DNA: TGTGCCAGCAGCCATGACCGGGACAGATATGGCTACACCTTC. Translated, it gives CASSHDRDRYGYTF.

The CDR3 sequence: CASSRETSPRTDTQYF. CDR3 bases: TGTGCCAGCAGCCGAGAGACTAGCCCCCGCACAGATACGCAGTATTTT. The chain employs TRBV3-1 and TRBJ2-3; 7 nucleotides line up with TRBD2. The CDR3 has 16 amino acids. V shed 4 bases and J 1 base; nucleotides not matched to a gene: 8. Germline V CDR1 and CDR2: LGHDT, YNNKEL (reference sequence).

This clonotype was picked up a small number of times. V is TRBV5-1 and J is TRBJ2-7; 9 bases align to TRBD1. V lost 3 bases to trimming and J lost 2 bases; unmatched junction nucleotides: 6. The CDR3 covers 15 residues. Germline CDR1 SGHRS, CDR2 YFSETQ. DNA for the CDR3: TGCGCCAGCAGCTCACAGGGGGCGAGGGCCTACGAGCAGTACTTC. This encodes CASSSQGARAYEQYF.

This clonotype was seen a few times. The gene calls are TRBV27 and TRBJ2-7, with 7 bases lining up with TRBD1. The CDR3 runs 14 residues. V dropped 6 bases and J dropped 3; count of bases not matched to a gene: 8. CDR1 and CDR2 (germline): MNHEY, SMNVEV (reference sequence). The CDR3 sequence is CASRIDRVHYEQYF. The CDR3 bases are TGTGCCAGCAGAATAGACAGGGTCCACTACGAGCAGTACTTC.

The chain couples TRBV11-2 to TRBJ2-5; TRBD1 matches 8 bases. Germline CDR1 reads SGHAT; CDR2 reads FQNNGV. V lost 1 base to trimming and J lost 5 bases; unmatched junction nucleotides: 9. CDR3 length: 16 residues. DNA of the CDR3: TGTGCCAGCAGCTTAGTAGGGACAGGCGCATGGGAGACCCAGTACTTC. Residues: CASSLVGTGAWETQYF.

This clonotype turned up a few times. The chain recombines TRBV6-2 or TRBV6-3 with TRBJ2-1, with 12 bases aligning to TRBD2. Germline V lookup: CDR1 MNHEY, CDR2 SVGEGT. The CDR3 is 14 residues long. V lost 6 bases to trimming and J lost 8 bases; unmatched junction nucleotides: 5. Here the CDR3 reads CASSLTSGSHEQFF. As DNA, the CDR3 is TGTGCCAGCAGCCTGACTAGCGGGAGCCATGAGCAGTTCTTC.

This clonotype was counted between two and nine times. The CDR3 is CSVEQGNRGTEAFF. The DNA of the CDR3 is TGCAGCGTTGAACAAGGAAACAGGGGCACTGAAGCTTTCTTT. The chain recombines TRBV29-1 with TRBJ1-1, with TRBD1 matching 7 bases. The CDR3 loop spans 14 amino acids. Losses at the gene ends were 2 bases for V and 4 bases for J; bases not matched to a gene: 7. Germline V gene data show CDR1 as SQVTM and CDR2 as ANQGSEA.

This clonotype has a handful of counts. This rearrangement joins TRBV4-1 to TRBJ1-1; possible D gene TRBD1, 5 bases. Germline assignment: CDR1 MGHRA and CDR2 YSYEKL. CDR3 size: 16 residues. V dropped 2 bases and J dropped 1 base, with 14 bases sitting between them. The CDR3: CASSQLPGAGNTEAFF. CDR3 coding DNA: TGCGCCAGCAGCCAACTACCCGGGGCGGGGAACACTGAAGCTTTCTTT.

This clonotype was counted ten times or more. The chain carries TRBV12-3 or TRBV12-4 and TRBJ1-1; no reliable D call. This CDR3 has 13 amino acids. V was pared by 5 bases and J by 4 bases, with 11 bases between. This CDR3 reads CASSTSGRTEAFF. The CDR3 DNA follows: TGTGCCAGCAGTACCTCCGGGCGCACTGAAGCTTTCTTT.

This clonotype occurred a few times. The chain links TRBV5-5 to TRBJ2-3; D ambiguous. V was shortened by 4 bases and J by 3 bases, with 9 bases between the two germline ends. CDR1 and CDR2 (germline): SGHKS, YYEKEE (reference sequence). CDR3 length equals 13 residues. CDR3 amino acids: CASSQLGTDTQYF. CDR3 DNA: TGTGCCAGCAGCCAGCTTGGGACAGATACGCAGTATTTT.

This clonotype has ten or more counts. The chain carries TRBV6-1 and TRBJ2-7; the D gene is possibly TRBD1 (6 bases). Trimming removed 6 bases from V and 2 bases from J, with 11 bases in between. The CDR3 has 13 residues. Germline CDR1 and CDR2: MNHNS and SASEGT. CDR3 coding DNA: TGTGCCAGCAGGGACCCAGGGGCCTACGAGCAGTACTTC. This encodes CASRDPGAYEQYF.

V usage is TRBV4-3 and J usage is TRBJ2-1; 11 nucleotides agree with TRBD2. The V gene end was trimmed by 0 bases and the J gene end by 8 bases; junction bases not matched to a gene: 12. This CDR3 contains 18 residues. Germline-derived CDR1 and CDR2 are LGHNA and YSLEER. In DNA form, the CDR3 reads TGCGCCAGCAGCCAAGAACCTAGCGGGAGGCTAGGGAACTATGAGCAGTTCTTC. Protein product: CASSQEPSGRLGNYEQFF.

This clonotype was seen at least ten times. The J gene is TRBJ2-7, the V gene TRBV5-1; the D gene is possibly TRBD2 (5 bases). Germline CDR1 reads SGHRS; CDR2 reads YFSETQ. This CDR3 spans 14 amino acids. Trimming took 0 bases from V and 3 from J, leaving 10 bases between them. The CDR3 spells CASSLAQGGYEQYF. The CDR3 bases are TGCGCCAGCAGCTTGGCACAAGGAGGCTACGAGCAGTACTTC.

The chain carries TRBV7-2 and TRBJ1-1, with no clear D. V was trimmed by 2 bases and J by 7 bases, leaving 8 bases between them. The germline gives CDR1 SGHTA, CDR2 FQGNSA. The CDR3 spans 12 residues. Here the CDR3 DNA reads TGTGCCAGCAGCTTATCAGGTTTTGAAGCTTTCTTT. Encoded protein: CASSLSGFEAFF. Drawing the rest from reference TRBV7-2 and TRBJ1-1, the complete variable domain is GAGVSQSPSNKVTEKGKDVELRCDPISGHTALYWYRQSLGQGLEFLIYFQGNSAPDKSGLPSDRFSAERTGGSVSTLTIQRTQQEDSAVYLCASSLSGFEAFFGQGTRLTVV.

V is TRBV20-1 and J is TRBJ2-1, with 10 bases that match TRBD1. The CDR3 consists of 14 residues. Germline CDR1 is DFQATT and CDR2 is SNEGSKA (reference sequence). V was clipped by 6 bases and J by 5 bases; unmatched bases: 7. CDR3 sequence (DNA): TGCAGTGCCCAAGACAGGGGGCTTGACAATGAGCAGTTCTTC. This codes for CSAQDRGLDNEQFF.